This entry is about one TCR beta chain. What it binds is unknown. The entry originates in a study of cytomegalovirus exposure and HLA in healthy donors. Whole-study context: Genetic ancestry analysis placed under 90% of the 398 donors that were genotyped in the Caucasian-associated cluster.

It was with 60 Vbeta and 13 Jbeta primers that the PCR ran. Here immunoSEQ multiplex PCR was the method, and the copy in TCRdb shows in-frame clones only, minus some. The sample carries roughly 140,000 clones, around 80% recorded once. Study observations and caveats: Both high specificity and high sensitivity reportedly marked the classifier's diagnosis of cytomegalovirus status. Later work found most CMV-associated TCR beta chains apparently HLA-restricted.

Sequencing used PBMCs. The TCR was taken from a man younger than 45 in good health and CMV-seropositive.

CDR3 in amino acids: CASSIIGGREQYF. The CDR3 DNA follows: TGTGCCAGTAGTATAATAGGGGGCCGCGAGCAGTACTTC. V and J are TRBV19 and TRBJ2-7; 7 nucleotides align to TRBD1. The V and J ends lost 2 bases and 6 bases, in that order; junction bases with no gene match: 4. The CDR3 extends over 13 amino acids. CDR1 and CDR2 from the germline V gene are LNHDA and SQIVND (reference sequence).